These 8 T cell receptor beta chains originate from one sample sequenced in a study of cytomegalovirus exposure and HLA in healthy donors (dated by TCRdb to between 2016 and 2019). Library prep was done by the immunoSEQ multiplex PCR assay. For the multiplex PCR, a mixture combining 60 forward primers for TCR Vbeta segments and 13 reverse primers for TCR Jbeta segments was used. TCRdb re-hosts the immuneACCESS table, in-frame sequences only. Its copies lack some clones; in the studies checked, an unresolved V gene accounts for under half of them, and the cause for the rest is not known. In all, the sample holds about 99,000 clones, and roughly a tenth of those were seen once. Less than 6% of the sample rests with the top ten. Source material: PBMCs. The receptors shown here come from a middle-aged man in good health and CMV-seropositive.

This clone showed up just a few times. The rearrangement uses TRBV5-1 and TRBJ2-5; 12 bases align to TRBD2. The trim removed 0 bases at V and 2 bases at J, leaving 2 bases unmatched. The CDR3 has 16 amino acids. From germline, CDR1 is SGHRS and CDR2 YFSETQ. Here the CDR3 DNA reads TGCGCCAGCAGCTTGGCTGGGACTAGCGGGCAAGAGACCCAGTACTTC. Translated: CASSLAGTSGQETQYF. The full variable domain, with the rest looked up from reference TRBV5-1 and TRBJ2-5, is KAGVTQTPRYLIKTRGQQVTLSCSPISGHRSVSWYQQTPGQGLQFLFEYFSETQRNKGNFPGRFSGRQFSNSRSEMNVSTLELGDSALYLCASSLAGTSGQETQYFGPGTRLLVL.

This clone has more than one count but fewer than ten. V and J are TRBV27 and TRBJ2-3, with 10 bases fitting TRBD2. This CDR3 is built from 15 residues. The J segment lost 3 bases and the V segment lost 4 bases, leaving 4 bases of the junction unmatched. CDR1 and CDR2 (germline): MNHEY, SMNVEV (reference sequence). CDR3 region: CASSSGLARTDTQYF. The CDR3 DNA reads TGTGCCAGCAGTTCGGGACTAGCGAGAACAGATACGCAGTATTTT.

The gene calls are TRBV6-1 and TRBJ2-7; D uncertain. The V end lost 2 bases, the J end lost 4 bases, and 12 bases lay between the germline ends. The CDR3 length is 14 residues. CDR1 is MNHNS and CDR2 is SASEGT in the germline V gene. As DNA, the CDR3 is TGTGCCAGCAGTGAATGGGCATCTGGGTACGAGCAGTACTTC. Its translation is CASSEWASGYEQYF.

V is TRBV19 and J is TRBJ1-2; D gene uncertain. CDR3 length: 13 residues. CDR1 is LNHDA, CDR2 SQIVND, per germline (reference sequence). The V gene lost 1 base and the J gene lost 8 bases, with 11 bases spanning the gap. The CDR3 reads CASSIVGGGGYTF. CDR3 coding DNA: TGTGCCAGTAGTATAGTTGGAGGAGGAGGCTACACCTTC.

This clone was counted between two and nine times. The chain recombines TRBV2 with TRBJ2-7; a weak D match, TRBD1 (6 bases). Looked up from germline, CDR1 is SNHLY and CDR2 is FYNNEI. The germline V and J ends were trimmed by 7 bases and 2 bases, with 15 bases remaining between them. The CDR3 sequence is 14 residues long. CDR3 region: CASNKGTGTYEQYF. CDR3 coding DNA: TGTGCCAGCAACAAAGGTACAGGGACCTACGAGCAGTACTTC.

This clone was observed a few times. V is TRBV28 and J is TRBJ2-7; a weak D match, TRBD2 (5 bases). The CDR3 sequence is 15 residues long. CDR1 and CDR2 (germline): MDHEN, SYDVKM. V shed 3 bases and J shed 1 base, with 13 bases lying between them. The CDR3 loop is CASSLAGGLSYEQYF. The CDR3 DNA follows: TGTGCCAGCAGTTTGGCAGGAGGCCTATCCTACGAGCAGTACTTC.

The V gene is TRBV27, the J gene TRBJ2-7, with D perhaps TRBD2 (6 bases). V lost 2 bases, J lost 0 bases, and 11 bases lay in between. Germline lookup yields CDR1 MNHEY and CDR2 SMNVEV (reference sequence). The CDR3 length is 15 residues. The CDR3 nucleotides are TGTGCCAGCAGTTTAATGGACGGGAGCTCCTACGAGCAGTACTTC. Translation gives CASSLMDGSSYEQYF.

This clone rates as medium-sized. V and J are TRBV6-4 and TRBJ2-3, with TRBD2 matching over 7 bases. The CDR3 totals 16 residues. V was pared by 0 bases and J by 5 bases, with 8 bases of the junction left unmatched. Germline CDR1 MRHNA, CDR2 SNTAGT. The CDR3 here is CASSDSAGAAEDTQYF. CDR3 coding DNA: TGTGCCAGCAGTGACTCGGCGGGAGCTGCGGAAGATACGCAGTATTTT.